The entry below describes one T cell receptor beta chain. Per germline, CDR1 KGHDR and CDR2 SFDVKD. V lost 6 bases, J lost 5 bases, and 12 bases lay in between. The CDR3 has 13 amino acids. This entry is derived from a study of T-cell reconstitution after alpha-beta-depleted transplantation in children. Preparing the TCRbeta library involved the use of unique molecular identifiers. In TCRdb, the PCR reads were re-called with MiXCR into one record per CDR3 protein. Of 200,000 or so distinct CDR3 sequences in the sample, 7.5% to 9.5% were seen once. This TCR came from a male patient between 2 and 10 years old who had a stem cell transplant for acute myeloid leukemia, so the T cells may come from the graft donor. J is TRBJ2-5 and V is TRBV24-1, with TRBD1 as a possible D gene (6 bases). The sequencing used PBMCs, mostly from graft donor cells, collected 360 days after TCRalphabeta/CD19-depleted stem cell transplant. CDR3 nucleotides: TGTGCCACCAGTCGAGGGGGTGATGAGACCCAGTACTTC. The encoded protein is CATSRGGDETQYF.